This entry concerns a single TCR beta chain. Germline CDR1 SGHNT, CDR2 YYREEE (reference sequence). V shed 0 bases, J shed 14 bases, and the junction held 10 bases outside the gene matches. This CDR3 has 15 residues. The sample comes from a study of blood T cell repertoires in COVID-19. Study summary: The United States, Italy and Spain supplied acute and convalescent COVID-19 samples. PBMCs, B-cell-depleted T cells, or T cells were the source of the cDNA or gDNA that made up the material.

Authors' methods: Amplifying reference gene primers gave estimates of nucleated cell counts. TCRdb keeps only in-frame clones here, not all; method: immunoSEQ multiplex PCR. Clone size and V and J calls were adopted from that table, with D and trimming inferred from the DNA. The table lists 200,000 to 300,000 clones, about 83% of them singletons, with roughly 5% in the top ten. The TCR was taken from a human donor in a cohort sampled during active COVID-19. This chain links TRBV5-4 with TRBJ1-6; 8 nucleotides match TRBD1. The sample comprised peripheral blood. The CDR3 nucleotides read TGTGCCAGCAGCTTGGCGGGACAGGCCGGGGTTTCCCTCCACTTT. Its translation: CASSLAGQAGVSLHF.